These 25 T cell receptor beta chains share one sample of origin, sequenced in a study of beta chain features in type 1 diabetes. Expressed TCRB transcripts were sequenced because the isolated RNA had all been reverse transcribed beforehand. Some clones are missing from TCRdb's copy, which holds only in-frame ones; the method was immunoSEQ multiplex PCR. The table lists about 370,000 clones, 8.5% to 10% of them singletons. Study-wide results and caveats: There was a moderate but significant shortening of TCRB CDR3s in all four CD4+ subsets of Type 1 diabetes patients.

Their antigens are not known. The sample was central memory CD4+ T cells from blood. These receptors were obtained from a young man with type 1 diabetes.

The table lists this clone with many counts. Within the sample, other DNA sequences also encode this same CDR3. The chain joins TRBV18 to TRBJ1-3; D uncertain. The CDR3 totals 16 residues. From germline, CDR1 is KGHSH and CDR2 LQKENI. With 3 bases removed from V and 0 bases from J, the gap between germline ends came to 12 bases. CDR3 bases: TGTGCCAGCTCACCCTACGACTCCAGCTCTGGAAACACCATATATTTT. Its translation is CASSPYDSSSGNTIYF.

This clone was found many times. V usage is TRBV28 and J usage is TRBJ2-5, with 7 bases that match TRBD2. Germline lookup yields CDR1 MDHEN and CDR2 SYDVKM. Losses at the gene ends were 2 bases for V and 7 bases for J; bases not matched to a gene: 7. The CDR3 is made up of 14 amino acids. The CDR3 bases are TGTGCCAGCAGTTTACCTAGCGGCCCCAGGACCCAGTACTTC. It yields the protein CASSLPSGPRTQYF. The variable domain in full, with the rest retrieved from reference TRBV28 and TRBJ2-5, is DVKVTQSSRYLVKRTGEKVFLECVQDMDHENMFWYRQDPGLGLRLIYFSYDVKMKEKGDIPEGYSVSREKKERFSLILESASTNQTSMYLCASSLPSGPRTQYFGPGTRLLVL.

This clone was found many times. The CDR3 nucleotides are TGTGCCAGTTCCCAGGTTAATCAGCCCCAGCATTTT. Translation: CASSQVNQPQHF. The chain recombines TRBV19 with TRBJ1-5; D remains ambiguous. The CDR3 has 12 amino acids. From germline, CDR1 is LNHDA and CDR2 SQIVND (reference sequence). The V end was cut by 8 bases, the J end by 4 bases, with 9 bases between.

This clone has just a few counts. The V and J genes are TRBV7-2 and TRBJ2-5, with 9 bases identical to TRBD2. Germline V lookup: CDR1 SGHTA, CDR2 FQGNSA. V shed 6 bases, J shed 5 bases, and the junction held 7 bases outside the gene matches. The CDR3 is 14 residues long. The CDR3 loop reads CASRITSGRETQYF. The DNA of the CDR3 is TGTGCCAGCAGAATTACGAGCGGGAGGGAGACCCAGTACTTC.

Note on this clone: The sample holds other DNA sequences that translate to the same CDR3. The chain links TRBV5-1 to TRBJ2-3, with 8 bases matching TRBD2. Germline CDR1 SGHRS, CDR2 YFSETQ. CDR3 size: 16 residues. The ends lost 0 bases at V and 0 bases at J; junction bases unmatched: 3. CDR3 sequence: CASSLGSSGSTDTQYF. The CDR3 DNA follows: TGCGCCAGCAGCTTGGGGTCTAGCGGGAGCACAGATACGCAGTATTTT.

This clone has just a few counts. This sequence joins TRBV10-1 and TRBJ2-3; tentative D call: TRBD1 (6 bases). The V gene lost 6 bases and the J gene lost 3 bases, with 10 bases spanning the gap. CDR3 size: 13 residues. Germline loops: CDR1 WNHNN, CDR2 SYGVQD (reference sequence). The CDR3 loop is CASRRQGTDTQYF. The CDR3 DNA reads TGCGCCAGCAGGCGTCAGGGGACAGATACGCAGTATTTT.

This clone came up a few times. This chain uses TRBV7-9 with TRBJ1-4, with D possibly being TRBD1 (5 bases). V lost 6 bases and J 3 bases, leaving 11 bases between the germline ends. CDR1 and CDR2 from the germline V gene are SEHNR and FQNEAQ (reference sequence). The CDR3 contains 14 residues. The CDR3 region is CASRPQQANEKLFF. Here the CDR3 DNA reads TGTGCCAGCAGGCCCCAACAGGCTAATGAAAAACTGTTTTTT.

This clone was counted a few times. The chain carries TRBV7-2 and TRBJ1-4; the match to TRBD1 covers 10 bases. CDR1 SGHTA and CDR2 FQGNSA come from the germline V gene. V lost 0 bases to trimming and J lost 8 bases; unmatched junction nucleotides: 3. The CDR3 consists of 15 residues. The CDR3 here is CASSLAGTGEEKLFF. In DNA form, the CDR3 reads TGTGCCAGCAGCTTAGCCGGGACAGGGGAAGAAAAACTGTTTTTT.

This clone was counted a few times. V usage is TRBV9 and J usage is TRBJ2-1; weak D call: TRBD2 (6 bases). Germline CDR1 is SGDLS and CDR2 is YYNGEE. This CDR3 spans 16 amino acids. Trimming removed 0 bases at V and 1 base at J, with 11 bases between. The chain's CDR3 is CASSVGGRSSYNEQFF. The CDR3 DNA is TGTGCCAGCAGCGTAGGAGGGAGGAGTTCCTACAATGAGCAGTTCTTC.

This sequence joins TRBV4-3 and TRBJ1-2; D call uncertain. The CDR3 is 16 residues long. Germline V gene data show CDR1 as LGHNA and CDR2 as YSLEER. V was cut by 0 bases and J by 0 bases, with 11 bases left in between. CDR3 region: CASSQEAAFTNYGYTF. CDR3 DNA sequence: TGCGCCAGCAGCCAAGAGGCAGCGTTCACTAACTATGGCTACACCTTC.

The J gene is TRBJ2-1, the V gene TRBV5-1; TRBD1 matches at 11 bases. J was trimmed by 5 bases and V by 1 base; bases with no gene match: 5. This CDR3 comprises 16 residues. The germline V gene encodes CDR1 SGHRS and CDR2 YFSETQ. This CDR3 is CASSLIGQGANNEQFF. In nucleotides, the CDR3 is TGCGCCAGCAGCTTGATCGGACAGGGGGCCAACAATGAGCAGTTCTTC.

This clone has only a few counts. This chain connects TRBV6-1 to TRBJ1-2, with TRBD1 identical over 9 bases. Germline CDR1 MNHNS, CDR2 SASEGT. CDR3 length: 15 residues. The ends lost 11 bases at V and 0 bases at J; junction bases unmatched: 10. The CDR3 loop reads CAAKGQGATNYGYTF. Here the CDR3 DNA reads TGTGCCGCTAAGGGACAGGGCGCTACTAACTATGGCTACACCTTC.

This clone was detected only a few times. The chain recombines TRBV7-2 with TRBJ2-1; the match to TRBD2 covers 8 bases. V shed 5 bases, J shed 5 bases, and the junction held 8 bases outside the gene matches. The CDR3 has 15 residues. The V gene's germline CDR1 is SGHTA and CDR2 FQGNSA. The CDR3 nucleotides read TGTGCCAGCAGCCGATATAGCGGGAAGAACAATGAGCAGTTCTTC. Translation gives CASSRYSGKNNEQFF.

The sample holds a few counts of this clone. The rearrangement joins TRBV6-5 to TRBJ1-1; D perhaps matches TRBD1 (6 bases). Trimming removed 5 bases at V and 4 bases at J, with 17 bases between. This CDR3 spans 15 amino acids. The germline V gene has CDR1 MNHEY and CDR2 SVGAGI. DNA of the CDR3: TGTGCCAGCAGTGGAAGGGGAGGGGGTATCACTGAAGCTTTCTTT. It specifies CASSGRGGGITEAFF.

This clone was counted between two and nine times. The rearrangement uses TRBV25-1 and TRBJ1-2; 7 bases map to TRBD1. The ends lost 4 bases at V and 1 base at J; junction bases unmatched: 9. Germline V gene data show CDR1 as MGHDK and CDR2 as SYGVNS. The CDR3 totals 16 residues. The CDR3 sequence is CASSGSGTAHNYGYTF. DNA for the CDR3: TGTGCCAGCAGTGGATCCGGGACAGCTCATAACTATGGCTACACCTTC.

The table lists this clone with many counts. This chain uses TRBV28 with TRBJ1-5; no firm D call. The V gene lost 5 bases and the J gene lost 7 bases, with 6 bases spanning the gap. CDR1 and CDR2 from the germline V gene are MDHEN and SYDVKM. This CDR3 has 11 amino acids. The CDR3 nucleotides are TGTGCCAGCAGTCACAAACAGCCCCAGCATTTT. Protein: CASSHKQPQHF. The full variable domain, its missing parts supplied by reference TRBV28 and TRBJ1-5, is DVKVTQSSRYLVKRTGEKVFLECVQDMDHENMFWYRQDPGLGLRLIYFSYDVKMKEKGDIPEGYSVSREKKERFSLILESASTNQTSMYLCASSHKQPQHFGDGTRLSIL.

Here the CDR3 reads CASSGTSGRASSYEQYF. DNA of the CDR3: TGTGCCAGCAGCGGGACTAGCGGGAGGGCTAGCTCCTACGAGCAGTACTTC. The chain joins TRBV9 to TRBJ2-5; 15 positions agree with TRBD2. The DNA end is more similar to TRBJ2-7, so the J call may be wrong. Germline V gene data show CDR1 as SGDLS and CDR2 as YYNGEE. CDR3 size: 17 residues.

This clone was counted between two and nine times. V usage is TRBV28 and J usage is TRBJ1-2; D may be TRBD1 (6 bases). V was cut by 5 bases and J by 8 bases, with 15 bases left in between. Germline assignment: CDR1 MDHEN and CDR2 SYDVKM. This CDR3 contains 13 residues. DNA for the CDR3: TGTGCCAGCAGTCCACTCGGGACAAAGGGCTACACCTTC. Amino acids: CASSPLGTKGYTF.

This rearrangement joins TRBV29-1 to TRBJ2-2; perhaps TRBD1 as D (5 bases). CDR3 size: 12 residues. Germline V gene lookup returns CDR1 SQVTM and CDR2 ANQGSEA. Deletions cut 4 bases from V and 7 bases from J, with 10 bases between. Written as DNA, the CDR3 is TGCAGCGTTGGGCAGGGCGACGGGGAGCTGTTTTTT. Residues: CSVGQGDGELFF.

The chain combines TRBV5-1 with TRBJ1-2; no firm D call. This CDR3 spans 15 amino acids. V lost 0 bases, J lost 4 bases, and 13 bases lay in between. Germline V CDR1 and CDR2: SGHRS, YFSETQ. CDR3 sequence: CASSLDGPGGYGYTF. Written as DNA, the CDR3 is TGCGCCAGCAGCTTGGACGGACCCGGAGGCTATGGCTACACCTTC.

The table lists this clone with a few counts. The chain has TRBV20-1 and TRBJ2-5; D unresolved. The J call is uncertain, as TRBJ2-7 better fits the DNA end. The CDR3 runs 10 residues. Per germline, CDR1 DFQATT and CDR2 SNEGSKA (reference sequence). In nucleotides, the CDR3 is TGCAGTGCTGGGCAATACGAGCAGTACTTC. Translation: CSAGQYEQYF.

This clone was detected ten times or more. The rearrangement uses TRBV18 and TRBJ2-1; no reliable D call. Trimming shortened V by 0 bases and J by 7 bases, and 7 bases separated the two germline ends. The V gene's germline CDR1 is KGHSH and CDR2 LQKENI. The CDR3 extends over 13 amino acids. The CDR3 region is CASSPPVTNEQFF. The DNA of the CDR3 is TGTGCCAGCTCACCACCGGTAACAAATGAGCAGTTCTTC.

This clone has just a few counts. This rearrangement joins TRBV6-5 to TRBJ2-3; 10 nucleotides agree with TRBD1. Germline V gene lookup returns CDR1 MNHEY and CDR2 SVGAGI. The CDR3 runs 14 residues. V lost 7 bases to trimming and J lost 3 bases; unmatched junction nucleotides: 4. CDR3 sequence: CASKVDRGTDTQYF. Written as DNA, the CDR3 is TGTGCCAGCAAGGTGGACAGGGGGACAGATACGCAGTATTTT.

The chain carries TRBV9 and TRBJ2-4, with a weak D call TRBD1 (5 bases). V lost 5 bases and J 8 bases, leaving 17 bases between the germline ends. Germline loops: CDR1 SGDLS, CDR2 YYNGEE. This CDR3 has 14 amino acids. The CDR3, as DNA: TGTGCCAGCAGTTTATCAGCCAGGGATGACATTCAGTACTTC. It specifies CASSLSARDDIQYF.

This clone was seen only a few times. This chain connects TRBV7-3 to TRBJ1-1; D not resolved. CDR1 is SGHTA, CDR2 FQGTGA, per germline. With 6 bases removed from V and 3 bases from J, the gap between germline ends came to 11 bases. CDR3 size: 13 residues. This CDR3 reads CASSVGSDTEAFF. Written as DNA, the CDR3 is TGTGCCAGCAGTGTGGGTTCGGACACTGAAGCTTTCTTT.